These T cell receptor beta chains were read from a single sample in a study of blood T cell repertoires in COVID-19. Sequencing used immunoSEQ multiplex PCR; TCRdb keeps in-frame clones, though not all of them. Of a few hundred thousand clones in the sample, about 90% were seen once. The sequencing input was peripheral blood. The source of these receptors is a woman in her 50s with COVID-19, enrolled during active disease. Each CDR3 is given with its conserved first and last residue. A D gene is named only where the DNA matches it firmly.

V gene: TRBV11-2
D gene: .
CDR3 protein: CASSYIGGGPHEQYF

V gene: TRBV4-1
D gene: .
CDR3 protein: CASSQVGGRLYEQYF

V gene: TRBV19
D gene: .
CDR3 protein: CASHPTGAKNIQYF

V gene: TRBV6-9
D gene: TRBD2
CDR3 protein: CASSFLAGAYNEQFF

V gene: TRBV3-1/TRBV3-2
D gene: TRBD2
CDR3 protein: CASSQERKAGRSDTQYF

V gene: TRBV11-2
D gene: .
CDR3 protein: CASSSGRRAYEQYF

V gene: TRBV11-2
D gene: .
CDR3 protein: CASSLVLGNTEAFF

V gene: TRBV14
D gene: .
CDR3 protein: CASSQAGLPEAFF

V gene: TRBV11-2
D gene: TRBD2
CDR3 protein: CASSRRLTSAATDTQYF

V gene: TRBV9
D gene: .
CDR3 protein: CASSVERGSGYGYTF

V gene: TRBV7-8
D gene: TRBD1
CDR3 protein: CASSKGQGLNYGYTF

V gene: TRBV5-1
D gene: TRBD1
CDR3 protein: CASSFGTGTDTQYF

V gene: TRBV19
D gene: TRBD1
CDR3 protein: CASSGRQGGNQPQHF

V gene: TRBV2
D gene: TRBD2
CDR3 protein: CASRLTSGPYEQYF

V gene: TRBV19
D gene: TRBD2
CDR3 protein: CASSTTSGLLQQFF

V gene: TRBV6-2/TRBV6-3
D gene: .
CDR3 protein: CASSPRGSIPDTQYF

V gene: TRBV5-6
D gene: TRBD2
CDR3 protein: CASSLAGGAVEETQYF